This record concerns one T cell receptor (beta chain) sequence. The protocol was immunoSEQ multiplex PCR, while the TCRdb copy is restricted to in-frame clones and leaves out a portion. The sample yields 250,000 or so clones, approximately 89% seen once. V shed 4 bases, J shed 3 bases, and the junction held 15 bases outside the gene matches. The CDR3 runs 19 residues. Enrollees, about 18 to 89 years old, lived in fewer than 25 US areas. Exposed participants came across a COVID-19 case within 2 weeks before study entry. This entry belongs to a study of blood T cell repertoires in COVID-19. Study information: Nucleic acid was either cDNA or gDNA, and it came from T cells, B-cell-depleted T cells, or PBMCs.

The chain employs TRBV5-3 and TRBJ2-3, with 12 bases matching TRBD2. TRBV5-3 carries the ORF label, with uncertain function. The sequenced sample was PBMCs or T cells enriched from blood (not recorded which). The TCR originated in a woman aged 40 to 50 who had been exposed to COVID-19. CDR3 DNA sequence: TGTGCCAGAAGCCCAACTAGCGGGAGGCCCTATATCGAAACAGATACGCAGTATTTT. It codes for CARSPTSGRPYIETDTQYF.